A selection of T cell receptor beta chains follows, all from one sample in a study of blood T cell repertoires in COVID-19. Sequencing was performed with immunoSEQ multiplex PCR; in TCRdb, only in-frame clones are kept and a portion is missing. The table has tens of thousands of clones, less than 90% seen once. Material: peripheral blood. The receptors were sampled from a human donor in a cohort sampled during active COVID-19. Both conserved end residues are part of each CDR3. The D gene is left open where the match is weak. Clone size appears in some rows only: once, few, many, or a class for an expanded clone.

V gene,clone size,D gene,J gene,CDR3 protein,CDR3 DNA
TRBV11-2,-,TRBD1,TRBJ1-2,CASRDRERYGYTF,TGTGCCAGCCGGGACAGGGAACGGTATGGCTACACCTTC
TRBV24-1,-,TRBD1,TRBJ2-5,CATSGPTGEETQYF,TGTGCCACCAGTGGCCCCACAGGGGAAGAGACCCAGTACTTC
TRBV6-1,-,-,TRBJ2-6,CASSENPPGFAGANVLTF,TGTGCCAGCAGTGAAAACCCCCCGGGGTTCGCAGGGGCCAACGTCCTGACTTTC
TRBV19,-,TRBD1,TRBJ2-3,CASSSWTGPRGDTQYF,TGTGCCAGTAGTAGTTGGACAGGACCTCGTGGAGATACGCAGTATTTT
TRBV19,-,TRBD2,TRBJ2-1,CASTTLAGVLNEQFF,TGTGCCAGTACCACCCTAGCGGGAGTATTAAATGAGCAGTTCTTC
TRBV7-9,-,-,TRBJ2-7,CASSPDRSEQYF,TGTGCCAGCAGCCCAGACAGGAGCGAGCAGTACTTC
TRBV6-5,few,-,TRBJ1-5,CASSTGGNQPQHF,TGTGCCAGCTCCACGGGGGGCAATCAGCCCCAGCATTTT
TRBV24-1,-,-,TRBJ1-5,CATSRGVSNQPQHF,TGTGCCACCTCTCGCGGGGTGAGCAATCAGCCCCAGCATTTT
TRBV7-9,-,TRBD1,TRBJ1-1,CASSLDRGTEAFF,TGTGCCAGCAGCTTAGACAGGGGCACTGAAGCTTTCTTT
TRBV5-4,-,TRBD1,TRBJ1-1,CASSRDSFTEAFF,TGTGCCAGCAGCAGGGACAGTTTCACTGAAGCTTTCTTT
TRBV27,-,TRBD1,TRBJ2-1,CASSLEGQGAYNEQFF,TGTGCCAGCAGTTTAGAGGGACAGGGGGCCTACAATGAGCAGTTCTTC
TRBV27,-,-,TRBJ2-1,CASSFGSGTVGNEQFF,TGTGCCAGCAGTTTTGGGAGCGGAACGGTGGGCAATGAGCAGTTCTTC
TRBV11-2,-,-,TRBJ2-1,CAAGGGSLYNEQFF,TGTGCCGCCGGGGGCGGGAGTCTGTACAATGAGCAGTTCTTC
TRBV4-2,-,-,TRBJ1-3,CASSQDPGGRSGNTIYF,TGTGCCAGCAGCCAAGATCCGGGGGGACGGTCTGGAAACACCATATATTTT
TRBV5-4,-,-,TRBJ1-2,CASSRAGTSYGYTF,TGTGCCAGCAGCCGGGCTGGGACTTCCTATGGCTACACCTTC
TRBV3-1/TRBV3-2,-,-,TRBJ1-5,CASSQGEQGPYSNQPQHF,TGTGCCAGCAGCCAAGGTGAACAGGGACCCTATAGCAATCAGCCCCAGCATTTT
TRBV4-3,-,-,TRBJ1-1,CASSPTVNTEAFF,TGCGCCAGCAGCCCGACAGTGAACACTGAAGCTTTCTTT
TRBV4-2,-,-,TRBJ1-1,CASSQLGDSSGGYTEAFF,TGTGCCAGCAGCCAGTTAGGAGACAGTTCCGGGGGGTACACTGAAGCTTTCTTT
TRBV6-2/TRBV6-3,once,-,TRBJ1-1,CASSFLQDKAFF,TGTGCCAGCAGTTTCCTACAGGATAAGGCTTTCTTT
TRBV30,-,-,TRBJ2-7,CAWLGVSYEQYF,TGTGCCTGGTTGGGAGTATCCTACGAGCAGTACTTC
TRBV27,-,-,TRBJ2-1,CASSFALGPNFSNEQFF,TGTGCCAGCAGTTTCGCCCTAGGCCCTAACTTCTCGAATGAGCAGTTCTTC
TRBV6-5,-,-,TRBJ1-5,CASTAGGNQPQHF,TGTGCCAGCACCGCGGGGGGCAATCAGCCCCAGCATTTT
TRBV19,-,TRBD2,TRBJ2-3,CASFPGLAGRGTDTQYF,TGTGCCAGCTTCCCGGGACTAGCGGGGAGGGGCACAGATACGCAGTATTTT
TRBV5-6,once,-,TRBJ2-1,CASSFGTQTEQFF,TGTGCCAGCAGCTTTGGGACACAAACTGAGCAGTTCTTC
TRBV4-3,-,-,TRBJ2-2,CASSQDRGDYTGELFF,TGCGCCAGCAGCCAAGATAGGGGTGACTACACCGGGGAGCTGTTTTTT
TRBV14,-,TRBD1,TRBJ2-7,CASSQRTGVYEQYF,TGTGCCAGCAGCCAACGGACAGGAGTTTACGAGCAGTACTTC
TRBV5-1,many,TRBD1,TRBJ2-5,CASSLSGQQETQYF,TGCGCCAGCAGCTTGTCGGGACAGCAAGAGACCCAGTACTTC
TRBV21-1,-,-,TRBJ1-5,CASLRDRVPHSNQPQHF,TGTGCCAGCCTTCGGGACAGGGTACCCCATAGCAATCAGCCCCAGCATTTT
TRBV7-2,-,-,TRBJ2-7,CASSLDRVGIYEQYF,TGTGCCAGCAGCTTAGACAGGGTTGGGATCTACGAGCAGTACTTC
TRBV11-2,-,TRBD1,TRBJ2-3,CASSLTGDPTDTQYF,TGTGCCAGCAGCCTTACAGGGGACCCCACAGATACGCAGTATTTT
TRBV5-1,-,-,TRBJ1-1,CASKGGALNTEAFF,TGCGCCAGCAAAGGGGGGGCATTGAACACTGAAGCTTTCTTT
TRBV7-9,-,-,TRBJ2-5,CASSRNYALGPTQYF,TGTGCCAGCAGCCGTAACTATGCTCTGGGGCCGACCCAGTACTTC
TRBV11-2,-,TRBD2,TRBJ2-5,CASSPTWTSGRLGETQYF,TGTGCCAGCAGCCCAACCTGGACTAGCGGGAGGCTTGGAGAGACCCAGTACTTC
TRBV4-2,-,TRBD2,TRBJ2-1,CASYPTATSGRSNEQFF,TGTGCCAGCTACCCCACCGCGACTAGCGGGAGATCAAATGAGCAGTTCTTC
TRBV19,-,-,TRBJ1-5,CASSKTGPVSQPQHF,TGTGCCAGTAGTAAAACAGGGCCAGTCAGCCAGCCCCAGCATTTT
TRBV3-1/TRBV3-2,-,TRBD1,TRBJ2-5,CASSPMDRGQTQYF,TGTGCCAGCAGCCCGATGGACAGGGGTCAGACCCAGTACTTC
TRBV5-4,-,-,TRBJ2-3,CASSLGITDTQYF,TGTGCCAGCAGCTTGGGTATCACAGATACGCAGTATTTT
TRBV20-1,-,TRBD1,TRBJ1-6,CSASLGTGISPLHF,TGCAGTGCTAGTTTGGGGACAGGGATATCACCCCTCCACTTT
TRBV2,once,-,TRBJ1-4,CASSEGVATNEKLFF,TGTGCCAGCAGCGAGGGTGTGGCAACTAATGAAAAACTGTTTTTT
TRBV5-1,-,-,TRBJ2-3,CASSWSGSSTDTQYF,TGCGCCAGCAGCTGGTCAGGGTCTAGCACAGATACGCAGTATTTT
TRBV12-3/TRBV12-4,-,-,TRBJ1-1,CASSTRRDTEAFF,TGTGCCAGCAGTACCCGACGGGACACTGAAGCTTTCTTT
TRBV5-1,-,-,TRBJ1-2,CASSLERAGYTF,TGCGCCAGCAGCTTGGAGAGGGCTGGCTACACCTTC
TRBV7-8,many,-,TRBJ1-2,CASSFATRGYGYTF,TGTGCCAGCAGCTTCGCGACAAGGGGCTATGGCTACACCTTC
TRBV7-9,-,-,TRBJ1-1,CASFQGTNTEAFF,TGTGCCAGCTTCCAGGGGACGAACACTGAAGCTTTCTTT
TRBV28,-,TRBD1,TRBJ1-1,CASTHWGQVMNTEAFF,TGTGCCAGCACCCATTGGGGACAGGTCATGAACACTGAAGCTTTCTTT
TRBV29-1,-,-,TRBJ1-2,CSVGGGEGYGYTF,TGCAGCGTTGGTGGGGGGGAAGGCTATGGCTACACCTTC
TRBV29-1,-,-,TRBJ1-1,CSVEWDIPMNTEAFF,TGCAGCGTTGAATGGGACATACCCATGAACACTGAAGCTTTCTTT
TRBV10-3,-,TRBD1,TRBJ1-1,CAISERDREAVAFF,TGTGCCATCAGTGAGCGGGACAGGGAGGCTGTAGCTTTCTTT
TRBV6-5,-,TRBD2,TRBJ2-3,CASSYSTSGNTDTQYF,TGTGCCAGCAGTTACTCGACTAGCGGGAACACAGATACGCAGTATTTT
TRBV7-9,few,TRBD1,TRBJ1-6,CASSFYRGLNLHF,TGTGCCAGCAGCTTCTACAGGGGGCTTAACCTCCACTTT
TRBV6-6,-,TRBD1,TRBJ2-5,CASSYSGQGKETQYF,TGTGCCAGCAGTTACTCGGGACAGGGCAAAGAGACCCAGTACTTC
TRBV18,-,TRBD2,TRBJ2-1,CASSPRTSGSGGDEQFF,TGTGCCAGCTCACCTAGGACTAGCGGGAGTGGGGGAGATGAGCAGTTCTTC
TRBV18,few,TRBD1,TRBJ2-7,CASSPKGGTYEQYF,TGTGCCAGCTCACCAAAAGGGGGCACGTACGAGCAGTACTTC
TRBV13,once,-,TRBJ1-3,CASTQGIGNTIYF,TGTGCCAGTACCCAGGGTATTGGAAACACCATATATTTT